This entry lists 21 T cell receptor beta chains sequenced from one sample in a study of post-analysis software for immune sequencing data. Study outcomes and limitations: Patients used several TRBV segments, including TRBV5-6, TRBV5-1 and TRBV20-1, more often than controls.

These receptors' antigens are unknown. Unique-molecular-identifier-tagged TCR beta cDNA libraries were used. TCRdb used MiXCR to reprocess the PCR reads, holding one entry per CDR3 protein. Of about 500,000 distinct CDR3 sequences in the sample, roughly 45% were seen once. The sample consisted of blood. The source of these receptors is a girl aged 10 to 17 with multiple sclerosis.

The J gene is TRBJ2-1, the V gene TRBV27; D might be TRBD2 (6 bases). V was trimmed by 5 bases and J by 5 bases, leaving 16 bases between them. Germline lookup yields CDR1 MNHEY and CDR2 SMNVEV (reference sequence). The CDR3 sequence is 15 residues long. CDR3 loop: CASSPRGTGNNEQFF. CDR3 in DNA: TGTGCCAGCAGTCCCAGAGGGACTGGTAACAATGAGCAGTTCTTC.

This clonotype was counted only a few times. The gene calls are TRBV18 and TRBJ2-7; D is unclear. Germline V gene data show CDR1 as KGHSH and CDR2 as LQKENI. This CDR3 region has 14 residues. Trimming removed 3 bases at V and 0 bases at J, with 9 bases between. CDR3 protein: CASSPQDYSYEQYF. The CDR3 bases are TGTGCCAGCTCACCGCAGGATTACTCCTACGAGCAGTACTTC.

The chain joins TRBV20-1 to TRBJ2-5; TRBD2 aligns across 10 bases. Trimming removed 1 base from V and 5 bases from J; junction bases left unmatched: 13. CDR1 and CDR2 from the germline V gene are DFQATT and SNEGSKA (reference sequence). The CDR3 is 17 residues long. DNA of the CDR3: TGCAGTGCTAGAGTGGGATGGCTTCAGCGGGAGGGGGAGACCCAGTACTTC. Its protein is CSARVGWLQREGETQYF.

V is TRBV6-1 and J is TRBJ2-3; 8 nucleotides agree with TRBD2. The CDR3 contains 16 residues. Looked up from germline, CDR1 is MNHNS and CDR2 is SASEGT. The trim removed 6 bases at V and 5 bases at J, leaving 13 bases unmatched. The CDR3 bases are TGTGCCAGCAGGGTTGGGAAGCGGGAGCCGGGAGATACGCAGTATTTT. It encodes CASRVGKREPGDTQYF.

This clonotype was detected a few times. The rearrangement joins TRBV15 to TRBJ2-3; TRBD1 is a possible D gene (6 bases). Germline CDR1 and CDR2: LNHNV and YYDKDF (reference sequence). This CDR3 has 13 residues. The germline V and J ends were trimmed by 11 bases and 3 bases, with 15 bases remaining between them. CDR3 nucleotide sequence: TGTGCCTCTCGTACGGGGACAACAGATACGCAGTATTTT. Its translation is CASRTGTTDTQYF.

The V and J genes are TRBV5-1 and TRBJ2-5; D is unresolved. The CDR3 length is 12 residues. The germline CDR1 and CDR2 sequences are SGHRS and YFSETQ. Trimming removed 7 bases from V and 4 bases from J, with 11 bases in between. Here the CDR3 DNA reads TGCGCCAGCGGTTACCAAGGAGAGACCCAGTACTTC. Its protein is CASGYQGETQYF.

As to this clonotype: An end of the junction does not agree with germline; a read error may underlie this. The V and J genes are TRBV20-1 and TRBJ2-7; perhaps TRBD2 as D (6 bases). This CDR3 is built from 14 residues. Germline CDR1 reads DFQATT; CDR2 reads SNEGSKA (reference sequence). The DNA of the CDR3 is TGCAGTGCTGGAGAGCCGGGACTTACCTACGGGCAGTACTTC. Translated, it gives CSAGEPGLTYGQYF.

This clonotype was seen only a few times. The rearrangement uses TRBV6-5 and TRBJ2-7; D not resolved. This CDR3 is 13 amino acids long. V dropped 0 bases and J dropped 6 bases, with 9 bases sitting between them. Germline V lookup: CDR1 MNHEY, CDR2 SVGAGI. The CDR3 nucleotides read TGTGCCAGCAGTTACTCCCGCAGCCTCGAGCAGTACTTC. It encodes CASSYSRSLEQYF.

V usage is TRBV20-1 and J usage is TRBJ1-4, with a weak D call TRBD1 (5 bases). This CDR3 has 14 residues. Germline-derived CDR1 and CDR2 are DFQATT and SNEGSKA (reference sequence). V lost 6 bases to trimming and J lost 6 bases, with 17 bases between them. The chain's CDR3 is CSAQETGEDEKLFF. In nucleotides, the CDR3 is TGCAGTGCGCAGGAAACGGGGGAGGATGAAAAACTGTTTTTT.

V is TRBV10-3 and J is TRBJ1-4, with TRBD1 as a possible D gene (5 bases). With 0 bases removed from V and 6 bases from J, the gap between germline ends came to 17 bases. This CDR3 region has 17 residues. Germline V gives CDR1 ENHRY, CDR2 SYGVKD. The CDR3 sequence is CAISESTGGSSYEKLFF. CDR3 coding DNA: TGTGCCATCAGTGAGTCGACGGGGGGTTCGTCGTATGAAAAACTGTTTTTT.

The chain uses TRBV20-1 and TRBJ2-3, with a possible D match to TRBD1 (5 bases). The germline V and J ends were trimmed by 6 bases and 3 bases, with 16 bases remaining between them. The germline V gene encodes CDR1 DFQATT and CDR2 SNEGSKA (reference sequence). CDR3 length: 14 amino acids. Here the CDR3 reads CSAPRAPVTDTQYF. The CDR3 DNA is TGCAGTGCCCCCAGGGCGCCTGTAACAGATACGCAGTATTTT.

The rearrangement joins TRBV7-9 to TRBJ2-1, with unresolved D. Germline CDR1 SEHNR, CDR2 FQNEAQ (reference sequence). The length of the CDR3 is 12 residues. Deletions cut 5 bases from V and 7 bases from J, with 9 bases between. Here the CDR3 reads CASSPQKNEQFF. DNA for the CDR3: TGTGCCAGCAGCCCCCAGAAGAATGAGCAGTTCTTC.

The CDR3 DNA sequence: TGTGCCAGCAGTTCTGGGGGGAGAGCTCTGGACGAGCAGTACTTC. Its protein is CASSSGGRALDEQYF. The rearrangement uses TRBV6-5 and TRBJ2-7; maybe TRBD2 (6 bases). From germline, CDR1 is MNHEY and CDR2 SVGAGI. V was shortened by 4 bases and J by 5 bases, with 18 bases between the two germline ends. This CDR3 has 15 amino acids.

V is TRBV2 and J is TRBJ1-1; the match to TRBD1 covers 10 bases. CDR1 is SNHLY and CDR2 is FYNNEI in the germline V gene. The CDR3 is 12 residues long. V lost 6 bases and J lost 8; bases outside the gene matches: 3. CDR3 sequence reads: CASSKDRGEAFF. Written as DNA, the CDR3 is TGTGCCAGCAGCAAGGACAGGGGGGAAGCTTTCTTT.

The chain recombines TRBV28 with TRBJ2-3, with 9 bases fitting TRBD1. The V gene end was trimmed by 6 bases and the J gene end by 5 bases; junction bases not matched to a gene: 12. The germline V gene has CDR1 MDHEN and CDR2 SYDVKM. This CDR3 is 16 amino acids long. Here the CDR3 reads CASSPGTGINVDTQYF. In DNA form, the CDR3 reads TGTGCCAGCAGCCCCGGGACAGGGATCAATGTAGATACGCAGTATTTT.

The chain recombines TRBV6-5 with TRBJ1-1, with D unclear. CDR1 and CDR2 from the germline V gene are MNHEY and SVGAGI. This CDR3 spans 12 amino acids. Trimming took off 0 bases at V and 5 bases at J, with 4 bases between the two ends. Here the CDR3 reads CASSYSRTEAFF. CDR3 coding DNA: TGTGCCAGCAGTTACTCTCGGACTGAAGCTTTCTTT.

The chain combines TRBV7-2 with TRBJ2-1; 7 bases line up with TRBD2. The CDR3 is 14 amino acids. The germline gives CDR1 SGHTA, CDR2 FQGNSA. Germline trimming cut 5 bases from V and 8 bases from J; bases unmatched to any gene: 9. The chain's CDR3 is CASSDMTSLHEQFF. Written as DNA, the CDR3 is TGTGCCAGCAGCGATATGACTAGCCTCCATGAGCAGTTCTTC.

This sequence joins TRBV7-2 and TRBJ2-7; possibly TRBD2 for D (5 bases). The DNA end lines up better with TRBJ2-5; the J call may be wrong. Per the germline V gene, CDR1 is SGHTA and CDR2 is FQGNSA. The CDR3 is 13 amino acids. In DNA form, the CDR3 reads TGTGCCAGCAGCTTAACTAGTCGTGAGACCCAGTACTTC. This codes for CASSLTSRETQYF.

This chain uses TRBV3-1 with TRBJ1-1; 8 bases line up with TRBD1. Germline values: CDR1 LGHDT, CDR2 YNNKEL (reference sequence). The CDR3 is 15 amino acids. Trimming took 4 bases from V and 5 from J; bases not matched to a gene: 9. The CDR3 nucleotides are TGTGCCAGCAGCCTCCTCCGACAGGGGCGAACTGAAGCTTTCTTT. This sequence encodes CASSLLRQGRTEAFF.

The gene calls are TRBV4-1 and TRBJ2-7; TRBD1 aligns across 8 bases. V was clipped by 0 bases and J by 1 base; unmatched bases: 5. Germline CDR1 and CDR2: MGHRA and YSYEKL. The CDR3 sequence is 16 residues long. CDR3 sequence reads: CASSQEQRTGSYEQYF. The CDR3 nucleotides are TGCGCCAGCAGCCAAGAACAGCGGACAGGGTCCTACGAGCAGTACTTC.

V is TRBV6-2 or TRBV6-3 and J is TRBJ2-1; the match to TRBD1 covers 9 bases. Germline CDR1 and CDR2: MNHEY and SVGEGT. This CDR3 is 15 amino acids long. The V segment lost 7 bases and the J segment 1 base; nucleotides outside the gene matches: 5. This CDR3 reads CASNQQGASYNEQFF. CDR3 DNA sequence: TGTGCCAGCAACCAACAGGGGGCTTCCTACAATGAGCAGTTCTTC.